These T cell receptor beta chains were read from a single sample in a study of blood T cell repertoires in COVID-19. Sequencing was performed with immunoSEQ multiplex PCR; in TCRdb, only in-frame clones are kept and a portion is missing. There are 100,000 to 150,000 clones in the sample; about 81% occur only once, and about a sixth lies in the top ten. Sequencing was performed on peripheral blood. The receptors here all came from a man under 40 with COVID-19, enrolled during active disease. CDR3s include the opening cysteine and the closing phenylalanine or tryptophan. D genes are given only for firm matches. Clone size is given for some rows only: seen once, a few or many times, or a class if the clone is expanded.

TGTGCCAGCAGTGAGCAGGGCCACACTGAAGCTTTCTTT CASSEQGHTEAFF TRBJ1-1 many . TRBV6-1 13
TGTGCCAGCCAGCCGGGACAGCTTGAAAAACTGTTTTTT CASQPGQLEKLFF TRBJ1-4 . TRBD1 TRBV7-9 13
TGTGCCATCAGTCGGGACAGTTCCTACGAGCAGTACTTC CAISRDSSYEQYF TRBJ2-7 . TRBD1 TRBV10-3 13
TGTGCCAGCAGTTACGGGACTAGCGGGTACGAGCAGTACTTC CASSYGTSGYEQYF TRBJ2-7 . TRBD2 TRBV6-5 14
TGTGCCAGCAGCCAAAGGGGGACAGATACGCAGTATTTT CASSQRGTDTQYF TRBJ2-3 few . TRBV5-6 13
TGTGCCAGCTCCCAGGACAGGGAGACCCAGTACTTC CASSQDRETQYF TRBJ2-5 . TRBD1 TRBV18 12
TGTGCCAGCAGCCCAATCCCGAGCGGGGGTGAAAAACTGTTTTTT CASSPIPSGGEKLFF TRBJ1-4 . . TRBV16 15
TGTGCCAGCTCCTCCCCAATCGTAGCGGGAGAGGCCAAAAACATTCAGTACTTC CASSSPIVAGEAKNIQYF TRBJ2-4 . TRBD2 TRBV28 18
TGTGCCAGCAGTTTATACAGGGGTTCACCCCTCCACTTT CASSLYRGSPLHF TRBJ1-6 . TRBD1 TRBV6-5 13
TGTGCCAGCAGAGAAGGGGTTCGGGCGGCCCAGTACTTC CASREGVRAAQYF TRBJ2-5 . . TRBV28 13
TGTGCCAGCAGCTTAGGTGGACAGGGGAGTTTCTACGAGCAGTACTTC CASSLGGQGSFYEQYF TRBJ2-7 . TRBD1 TRBV11-3 16
TGTGCCAGCAGCCAGGGGACTGATATGAGGACCCAGTACTTC CASSQGTDMRTQYF TRBJ2-5 . . TRBV4-2 14
TGTGCCAGTAGTATGGAGGCGGGCACCCCCGCAGAGACCCAGTACTTC CASSMEAGTPAETQYF TRBJ2-5 . . TRBV19 16
TGCGCCAGCGGCCCCCCGGGACAAAGATCTTTCCAAGAGACCCAGTACTTC CASGPPGQRSFQETQYF TRBJ2-5 . . TRBV5-1 17
TGTGCCAGCGGAAAGGCAGGGAACTATGGCTACACCTTC CASGKAGNYGYTF TRBJ1-2 . . TRBV6-5 13
TGTGCCTGGAATGAGGCCTTCCTCTCGGCTCCTACTTCTAACTATGGCTACACCTTC CAWNEAFLSAPTSNYGYTF TRBJ1-2 . . TRBV30 19
TGTGCCAGTAGTGCAGGGTCGAATAGCAATCAGCCCCAGCATTTT CASSAGSNSNQPQHF TRBJ1-5 . . TRBV19 15
TGTGCCAGCAGCCTATCGACAGGGTTGTACGAGCAGTACTTC CASSLSTGLYEQYF TRBJ2-7 few TRBD1 TRBV7-2 14
TGTGCCTGGAGTCCAGAAGGCAATCAGCCCCAGCATTTT CAWSPEGNQPQHF TRBJ1-5 . . TRBV30 13
TGTGCCAGCAGCCTAGCGGGCTATTCACCCCTCCACTTT CASSLAGYSPLHF TRBJ1-6 . . TRBV6-2/TRBV6-3 13
TGTGCCAGCAGCGCTACGACAGGGACCTATGGCTACACCTTC CASSATTGTYGYTF TRBJ1-2 . TRBD1 TRBV2 14
TGTGCCAGCAGCGCTCGGGGACTAGTGACAGATACGCAGTATTTT CASSARGLVTDTQYF TRBJ2-3 . TRBD2 TRBV9 15
TGTGCCAGCAGTCCGGGACAGGCCTACGAGCAGTACTTC CASSPGQAYEQYF TRBJ2-7 . TRBD1 TRBV12-3/TRBV12-4 13
TGTGCCAGCAGCCATAGGAGCGGGGGGGGCACCGGGGAGCTGTTTTTT CASSHRSGGGTGELFF TRBJ2-2 . TRBD2 TRBV3-1/TRBV3-2 16
TGTGCCAGCTCACCCTCCGAGCGGAGGACCTACAATGAGCAGTTCTTC CASSPSERRTYNEQFF TRBJ2-1 . . TRBV18 16
TGCAGCGTTGAGTCACCAATACAGGAGCAGTACTTC CSVESPIQEQYF TRBJ2-7 . . TRBV29-1 12
TGCGCCACCGTGGGACAGATTAATTCACCCCTCCACTTT CATVGQINSPLHF TRBJ1-6 . TRBD1 TRBV10-2 13
TGTGCCAGCAGCTCTATTAAAGGGACTCCTCACTCCTACGAGCAGTACTTC CASSSIKGTPHSYEQYF TRBJ2-7 few . TRBV7-9 17
TGCGCCAGCAGCGGAATAGCGGGAGAGGCCCCAGATACGCAGTATTTT CASSGIAGEAPDTQYF TRBJ2-3 . TRBD2 TRBV5-1 16
TGTGCCAGCAGCCGTGACACAGACACTGAAGCTTTCTTT CASSRDTDTEAFF TRBJ1-1 . . TRBV5-6 13
TGTGCCAGCAGCTCAGGACAGTACAATGAGCAGTTCTTC CASSSGQYNEQFF TRBJ2-1 . . TRBV5-4 13
TGTGCCTGGGCCTCCCCTGAGAGGAACACTGAAGCTTTCTTT CAWASPERNTEAFF TRBJ1-1 . . TRBV30 14
TGTGCCAGCAGTTTATTCACAGGGAGGGACACTGAAGCTTTCTTT CASSLFTGRDTEAFF TRBJ1-1 . . TRBV28 15
TGTGCCACCAGCAGGGCGCAGAACACTGAAGCTTTCTTT CATSRAQNTEAFF TRBJ1-1 . . TRBV24-1 13
TGTGCCAGCAGCTTGCCTAAAGGGGGCTCTATCTCACCCCTCCACTTT CASSLPKGGSISPLHF TRBJ1-6 . TRBD1 TRBV7-9 16
TGTGCCAGCAGCTCTGGACTAGCGGGGGGCACAGATACGCAGTATTTT CASSSGLAGGTDTQYF TRBJ2-3 . TRBD2 TRBV11-2 16